This T cell receptor beta chain was captured in a study of post-analysis software for immune sequencing data. Notes on the study in general: TRBV5-6, TRBV5-1 and TRBV20-1 were among five TRBV segments more frequent in patients than controls.

Germline V CDR1 and CDR2: ENHRY, SYGVKD. The CDR3 has 14 residues. Trimming removed 0 bases at V and 6 bases at J, with 11 bases between. Incorporated into the TCR beta cDNA libraries were unique molecular identifiers, which served to reduce PCR and sequencing biases. Each CDR3 protein gets one entry after TCRdb re-called the PCR reads with MiXCR. The table records roughly 730,000 distinct CDR3 sequences, roughly 27% of them present only once. As regards this clonotype: What it binds is unknown.

The sequenced sample was blood. The source is a girl aged 5 to 17 with multiple sclerosis. The J gene is TRBJ1-1, the V gene TRBV10-3; D not resolved. The CDR3: CAISESRQTAEAFF. The CDR3 coding sequence is TGTGCCATCAGTGAGTCGAGGCAGACGGCTGAAGCTTTCTTT.